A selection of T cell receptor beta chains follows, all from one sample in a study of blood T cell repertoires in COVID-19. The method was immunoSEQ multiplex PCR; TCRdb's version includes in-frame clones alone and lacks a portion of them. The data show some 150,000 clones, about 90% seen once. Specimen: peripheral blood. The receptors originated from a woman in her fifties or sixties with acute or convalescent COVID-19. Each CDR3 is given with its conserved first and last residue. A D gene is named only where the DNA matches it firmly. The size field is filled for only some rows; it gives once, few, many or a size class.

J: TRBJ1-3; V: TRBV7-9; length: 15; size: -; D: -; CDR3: CASSLRQSSGNTIYF; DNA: TGTGCCAGCAGCTTACGACAGAGCTCTGGAAACACCATATATTTT
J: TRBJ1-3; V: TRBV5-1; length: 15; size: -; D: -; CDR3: CASRLTGSPGNTIYF; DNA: TGCGCCAGCAGATTAACAGGGTCTCCTGGAAACACCATATATTTT
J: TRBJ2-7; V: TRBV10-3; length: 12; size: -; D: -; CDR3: CAISPAVGEQYF; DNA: TGTGCCATCAGTCCCGCTGTCGGGGAGCAGTACTTC
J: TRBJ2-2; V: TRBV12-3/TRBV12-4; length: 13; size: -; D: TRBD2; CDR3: CASSTSGVRELFF; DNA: TGTGCCAGTTCGACTAGCGGGGTACGGGAGCTGTTTTTT
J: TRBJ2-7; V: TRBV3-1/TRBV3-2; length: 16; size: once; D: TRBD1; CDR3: CASSQSGTGGMYEQYF; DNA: TGTGCCAGCAGCCAATCCGGGACAGGAGGGATGTACGAGCAGTACTTC
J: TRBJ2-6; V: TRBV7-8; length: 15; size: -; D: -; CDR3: CASSLEGAGANVLTF; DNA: TGTGCCAGCAGCCTCGAGGGGGCTGGGGCCAACGTCCTGACTTTC
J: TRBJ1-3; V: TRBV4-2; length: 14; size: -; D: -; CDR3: CASSQERQGNTIYF; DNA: TGTGCCAGCAGCCAAGAAAGACAGGGAAACACCATATATTTT
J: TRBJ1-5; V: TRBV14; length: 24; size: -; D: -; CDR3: CASSQDPLAIGSGPHQYSNQPQHF; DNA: TGTGCCAGCAGCCAGGACCCTCTTGCGATAGGGTCAGGGCCCCATCAATATAGCAATCAGCCCCAGCATTTT
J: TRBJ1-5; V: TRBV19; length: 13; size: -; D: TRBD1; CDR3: CASSRPGQGTQHF; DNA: TGTGCCAGTAGTAGACCGGGACAGGGGACGCAGCATTTT
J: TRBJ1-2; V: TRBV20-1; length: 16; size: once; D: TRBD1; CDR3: CSAGGTGRFLNYGYTF; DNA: TGCAGTGCTGGTGGGACAGGGAGGTTCCTTAACTATGGCTACACCTTC
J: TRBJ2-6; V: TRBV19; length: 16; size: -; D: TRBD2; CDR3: CASSKRGSAGANVLTF; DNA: TGTGCCAGTAGTAAGCGGGGATCAGCTGGGGCCAACGTCCTGACTTTC
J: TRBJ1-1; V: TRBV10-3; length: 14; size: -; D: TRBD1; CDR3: CAIRGTEKNTEAFF; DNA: TGTGCCATCAGGGGGACAGAAAAGAACACTGAAGCTTTCTTT
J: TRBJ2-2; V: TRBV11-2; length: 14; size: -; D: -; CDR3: CASSLVRGTGELFF; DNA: TGTGCCAGCAGCTTAGTTAGGGGGACCGGGGAGCTGTTTTTT
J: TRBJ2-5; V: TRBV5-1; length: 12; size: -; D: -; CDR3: CASSWAEETQYF; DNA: TGCGCCAGCAGCTGGGCAGAAGAGACCCAGTACTTC
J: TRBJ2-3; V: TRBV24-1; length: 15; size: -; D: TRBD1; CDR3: CATSSGTGVTDTQYF; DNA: TGTGCCACCAGTTCCGGGACAGGAGTCACAGATACGCAGTATTTT
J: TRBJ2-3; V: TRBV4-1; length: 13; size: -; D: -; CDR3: CASSQDPGDTQYF; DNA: TGCGCCAGCAGCCAAGATCCAGGGGATACGCAGTATTTT
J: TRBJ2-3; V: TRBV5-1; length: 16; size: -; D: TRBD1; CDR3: CASSPGGGQGTDTQYF; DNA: TGCGCCAGCAGCCCCGGGGGGGGACAGGGGACAGATACGCAGTATTTT
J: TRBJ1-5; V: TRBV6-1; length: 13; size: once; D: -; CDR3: CASSEQGRQPQHF; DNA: TGTGCCAGCAGTGAACAGGGCCGACAGCCCCAGCATTTT
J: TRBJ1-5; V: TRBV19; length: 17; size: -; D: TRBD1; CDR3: CASSIQRGTGGDQPQHF; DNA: TGTGCCAGTAGTATTCAAAGAGGGACAGGAGGAGATCAGCCCCAGCATTTT
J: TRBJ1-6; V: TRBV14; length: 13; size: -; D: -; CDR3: CASSPSLNSPLHF; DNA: TGTGCCAGCAGCCCCTCGTTGAATTCACCCCTCCACTTT
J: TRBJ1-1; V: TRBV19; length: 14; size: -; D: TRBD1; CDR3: CASSMQGGNAEAFF; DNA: TGTGCCAGTAGTATGCAGGGGGGTAACGCTGAAGCTTTCTTT
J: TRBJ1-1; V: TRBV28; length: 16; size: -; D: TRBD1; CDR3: CASSLRPGTGNTEAFF; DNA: TGTGCCAGCAGTTTACGTCCCGGGACAGGTAACACTGAAGCTTTCTTT
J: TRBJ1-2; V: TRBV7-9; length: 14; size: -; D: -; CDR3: CASSLEGHSYGYTF; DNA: TGTGCCAGCAGCTTAGAAGGACATTCCTATGGCTACACCTTC